One sample yielded the 16 T cell receptor beta chains listed below, sequenced in a study of shared clonotypes between healthy human individuals. Clones were read by immunoSEQ multiplex PCR, and TCRdb kept only the in-frame ones, dropping some. Of 1.5 million to 2.5 million clones listed, approximately 94% are singletons. Naive CD8 isolation took CD45RO-negative cells positively selected for CCR7 and excluded terminally differentiated effector memory CD45RA+ cells. The sample was naive CD8+ T cells sorted from blood. The receptors shown here come from a man between 18 and 29 years old in good health.

This chain links TRBV7-6 with TRBJ2-1; D not certain. With 4 bases removed from V and 6 bases from J, the gap between germline ends came to 13 bases. The CDR3 sequence is 14 residues long. Germline V gives CDR1 SGHVS, CDR2 FNYEAQ. The CDR3 sequence is CASSYEVTGNEQFF. The CDR3 DNA is TGTGCCAGCAGCTATGAAGTTACGGGCAATGAGCAGTTCTTC. Full variable domain (remainder filled in from reference TRBV7-6 and TRBJ2-1): GAGVSQSPRYKVTKRGQDVALRCDPISGHVSLYWYRQALGQGPEFLTYFNYEAQQDKSGLPNDRFSAERPEGSISTLTIQRTEQRDSAMYRCASSYEVTGNEQFFGPGTRLTVL.

The chain uses TRBV13 and TRBJ1-1; TRBD1 might be the D (6 bases). Germline CDR1 reads PRHDT; CDR2 reads FYEKMQ (reference sequence). The CDR3 extends over 13 amino acids. The germline V and J ends were trimmed by 4 bases and 6 bases, with 12 bases remaining between them. Written as DNA, the CDR3 is TGTGCCAGCAGCTGGACAGAGGGGCCTGAAGCTTTCTTT. Its protein is CASSWTEGPEAFF.

The chain recombines TRBV15 with TRBJ2-1; D is unclear. The germline V and J ends were trimmed by 0 bases and 3 bases, with 6 bases remaining between them. This CDR3 spans 14 amino acids. The germline V gene encodes CDR1 LNHNV and CDR2 YYDKDF (reference sequence). The CDR3 DNA reads as TGTGCCACCAGCAGAGATTTGAGCTACAATGAGCAGTTCTTC. Translated: CATSRDLSYNEQFF.

The chain has TRBV7-6 and TRBJ2-3; 11 positions agree with TRBD2. This CDR3 contains 15 residues. With 5 bases clipped from V and 5 bases from J, the junction kept 6 bases outside the gene matches. The germline V gene encodes CDR1 SGHVS and CDR2 FNYEAQ. In DNA form, the CDR3 reads TGTGCCAGCAGCCCCACTAGCGGGAGTGGAGATACGCAGTATTTT. It codes for CASSPTSGSGDTQYF.

The chain is built from TRBV2 and TRBJ2-7; unclear D gene. V was pared by 3 bases and J by 6 bases, with 12 bases between. Germline V gives CDR1 SNHLY, CDR2 FYNNEI. The CDR3 runs 13 residues. In DNA, the CDR3 is TGTGCCAGCAGTGACCGTACATGGGGCGAGCAGTACTTC. Translating it yields CASSDRTWGEQYF.

V gene TRBV27 combines with J gene TRBJ2-7; 10 bases agree with TRBD1. CDR1 is MNHEY and CDR2 is SMNVEV in the germline V gene (reference sequence). V was clipped by 6 bases and J by 3 bases; unmatched bases: 5. CDR3 length equals 14 residues. The CDR3 loop is CASSRTGGVYEQYF. DNA of the CDR3: TGTGCCAGCAGCCGGACAGGGGGAGTCTACGAGCAGTACTTC.

This clone was found once. The gene calls are TRBV19 and TRBJ1-1; D is possibly TRBD1 (5 bases). Per germline, CDR1 LNHDA and CDR2 SQIVND (reference sequence). V was cut by 4 bases and J by 1 base, with 10 bases left in between. The CDR3 has 14 amino acids. Written as DNA, the CDR3 is TGTGCCAGTAGTAGGGGACGGTCGAACACTGAAGCTTTCTTT. It encodes CASSRGRSNTEAFF.

The V gene is TRBV5-6, the J gene TRBJ2-3; 9 bases map to TRBD1. The germline CDR1 and CDR2 sequences are SGHDT and YYEEEE. The CDR3 is 15 residues long. J gave up 4 bases and V 4 bases, and 7 bases lay outside the gene matches. This CDR3 reads CASSLRGQGPDTQYF. CDR3 sequence (DNA): TGTGCCAGCAGCCTCCGAGGACAGGGGCCAGATACGCAGTATTTT.

As regards this clone: The sample has other DNA sequences that encode this CDR3 too. The chain carries TRBV14 and TRBJ2-7; no clear D gene. Trimming took off 1 base at V and 0 bases at J, with 10 bases between the two ends. Germline-derived CDR1 and CDR2 are SGHDN and FVKESK. The CDR3 contains 15 residues. The chain's CDR3 is CASSQVSGSSYEQYF. In nucleotides, the CDR3 is TGTGCCAGCAGCCAAGTATCAGGTAGCTCCTACGAGCAGTACTTC.

The V gene is TRBV4-3, the J gene TRBJ1-5, with TRBD1 as a possible D gene (5 bases). The germline V and J ends were trimmed by 5 bases and 3 bases, with 14 bases remaining between them. The CDR3 loop spans 15 amino acids. Germline CDR1 is LGHNA and CDR2 is YSLEER. The CDR3 nucleotides are TGCGCCAGCAGCTACACGACAGAGGACAATCAGCCCCAGCATTTT. Protein sequence: CASSYTTEDNQPQHF.

The chain couples TRBV10-1 to TRBJ2-1, with 10 bases identical to TRBD1. V was clipped by 5 bases and J by 3 bases; unmatched bases: 10. Germline V lookup: CDR1 WNHNN, CDR2 SYGVQD (reference sequence). The length of the CDR3 is 17 residues. CDR3 sequence reads: CASSLTGTGDIYNEQFF. The CDR3 DNA reads TGCGCCAGCAGTTTAACCGGGACAGGGGATATCTACAATGAGCAGTTCTTC.

The CDR3, as DNA: TGTGCCATCAGTCAGAGCACGGGACAGGGGAACTCTTACGAGCAGTACTTC. It translates to CAISQSTGQGNSYEQYF. This sequence joins TRBV10-3 and TRBJ2-7, with 10 bases lining up with TRBD1. This CDR3 has 17 amino acids. The V gene end was trimmed by 5 bases and the J gene end by 4 bases; junction bases not matched to a gene: 14. Germline CDR1 is ENHRY and CDR2 is SYGVKD.

CDR3 amino acids: CASSLGGGTNSPLHF. The CDR3 region has the DNA TGTGCCAGCAGCTTGGGTGGGGGAACTAATTCACCCCTCCACTTT. The genes are TRBV5-4 and TRBJ1-6; tentatively, D is TRBD1 (5 bases). Germline V CDR1 and CDR2: SGHNT, YYREEE (reference sequence). CDR3 length: 15 residues. V lost 0 bases, J lost 6 bases, and 10 bases lay in between.

As to this clone: This sample also contains other DNA sequences that code for the same CDR3. This sequence joins TRBV5-1 and TRBJ2-7, with no clear D. This CDR3 contains 14 residues. V gave up 3 bases and J gave up 2 bases, with 12 bases separating them. Germline lookup yields CDR1 SGHRS and CDR2 YFSETQ. CDR3 bases: TGCGCCAGCAGCTCCCAAGGTGGCACCTACGAGCAGTACTTC. This translates into CASSSQGGTYEQYF.

The chain has TRBV7-9 and TRBJ1-1; D might be TRBD1 (5 bases). Germline CDR1 is SEHNR and CDR2 is FQNEAQ (reference sequence). The CDR3 covers 15 residues. V was trimmed by 5 bases and J by 4 bases, leaving 17 bases between them. CDR3 DNA sequence: TGTGCCAGCAGCGGGGCTGACATCGCCCCCACTGAAGCTTTCTTT. It encodes CASSGADIAPTEAFF.

The V call is TRBV19, the J call TRBJ2-7, with 10 bases fitting TRBD2. This CDR3 comprises 15 residues. V dropped 11 bases and J dropped 3; count of bases not matched to a gene: 13. Germline V CDR1 and CDR2: LNHDA, SQIVND (reference sequence). In nucleotides, the CDR3 is TGTGCCCGGGGGGGAGTAGCGGGAGGTGGCTACGAGCAGTACTTC. Its translation is CARGGVAGGGYEQYF.